This T cell receptor beta chain was sequenced in a study of blood T cell repertoires in COVID-19. The wider study: Samples came from the United States, Italy and Spain, spanning acute and convalescent COVID-19. Sources were T cells, B-cell-depleted T cells, or PBMCs; the material itself was cDNA or gDNA.

Source study methods: Estimated nucleated cell counts came from reference gene primer amplification. TCRdb's copy holds only in-frame clones and misses some; the assay was immunoSEQ multiplex PCR. The V and J calls and the clone size are those of that table, but D and trimming were determined from the DNA. The sample yields roughly 53,000 clones, approximately 90% seen once. The CDR3 consists of 16 residues. Germline CDR1 reads SGHDT; CDR2 reads YYEEEE. Trimming cost V 4 bases and J 7 bases, with 18 bases left between them. This sequence was found in a man aged 80 or over with acute or convalescent COVID-19. The V and J genes are TRBV5-6 and TRBJ1-6, with D uncertain. Sequencing was done on a sample of peripheral blood. CDR3 protein: CASSRGFLLGNSPLHF. CDR3 DNA sequence: TGTGCCAGCAGCCGGGGATTCTTATTGGGGAATTCACCCCTCCACTTT.